A selection of T cell receptor beta chains follows, all from one sample in a study of Graves' ophthalmopathy and Graves' hyperthyroidism. TCRdb re-called the multiplex PCR reads through MiXCR, storing one row per CDR3 protein. The sample has under 800,000 distinct CDR3 sequences, about a fifth seen once. The sample was peripheral blood. Receptors were obtained from a woman aged 18 to 35 with stable Graves' hyperthyroidism. Some clones in this sample may be carry-over from other donors' samples. Both conserved end residues are part of each CDR3. The D gene is left open where the match is weak. Clone size appears in some rows only: once, few, many, or a class for an expanded clone.

CDR3 DNA,CDR3 protein,J gene,clone size,V gene,D gene
TGTGCCAGCGGCGGGACTAGCCGCGAGACCCAGTACTTC,CASGGTSRETQYF,TRBJ2-5,many,TRBV2,TRBD2
TGTGCCAGCAGTTACTCGGGACAGGGATTGAATCAGCCCCAGCATTTT,CASSYSGQGLNQPQHF,TRBJ1-5,NA,TRBV6-5,TRBD1
TGTGCCAGCAGCCATAACCCCCTCGGGGGCGACGAGCAGTACTTC,CASSHNPLGGDEQYF,TRBJ2-7,few,TRBV3-1,NA
TGCAGTGCTAGGGCGCGACGGGCTTATGGCTACACCTTC,CSARARRAYGYTF,TRBJ1-2,NA,TRBV20-1,NA
TGCGCCAGCAGCATAACACAGGGGGACTATGGCTACACCTTC,CASSITQGDYGYTF,TRBJ1-2,many,TRBV5-1,TRBD1
TGTGCCAGCAGTTCCCACATCAATGAAGAGACCCAGTACTTC,CASSSHINEETQYF,TRBJ2-5,many,TRBV6-5,NA
TGTGCCAGCAGTTTATCGAGGTTTGGCGAGCAGTACTTC,CASSLSRFGEQYF,TRBJ2-7,many,TRBV27,NA
TGTGCCACGCGGACAGGGGGCACGAACACTGAAGCTTTCTTT,CATRTGGTNTEAFF,TRBJ1-1,many,TRBV10-3,TRBD1
TGCGCCAGCAGCCAAGAGGAGACAGTCTACGAGCAGTACTTC,CASSQEETVYEQYF,TRBJ2-7,NA,TRBV4-1,NA
TGTGCCAGCAGTTACCCGACAGAAGCTGGAAACACCATATATTTT,CASSYPTEAGNTIYF,TRBJ1-3,many,TRBV6-2/TRBV6-3,NA
TGTGCCAGCAGTGAAGTCCAGAACTATGACTACACCTTC,CASSEVQNYDYTF,TRBJ1-2,once,TRBV6-1,NA
TGTGCCAGCAGTTACAACACGGGGGGTTCTCTGGGGAATCAGCCCCAGCATTTT,CASSYNTGGSLGNQPQHF,TRBJ1-5,NA,TRBV6-2/TRBV6-3,NA
TGCGCCAGCAGCTTGGATCATACAGGGGCCGGGTACGAGCAGTACTTC,CASSLDHTGAGYEQYF,TRBJ2-7,many,TRBV5-1,TRBD1
TGTGCCAGCGGAGACAGCTCCTATAATTCACCCCTCCACTTT,CASGDSSYNSPLHF,TRBJ1-6,many,TRBV2,NA
TGTGCCAGCAGTTCATTAACGCAAGCTGCCTATGGCTACACCTTC,CASSSLTQAAYGYTF,TRBJ1-2,NA,TRBV6-5,NA
TGCAGTGCGCAATATACAGGGGTCATGAACACTGAAGCTTTCTTT,CSAQYTGVMNTEAFF,TRBJ1-1,NA,TRBV20-1,TRBD1
TGCAGTGCTACCGCTCCCGGGGGGGGAAATCAGCCCCAGCATTTT,CSATAPGGGNQPQHF,TRBJ1-5,many,TRBV20-1,NA
TGTGCCAGCCAGATGAGAGGAGGGGCTGGCCAGCCCCAGCATTTT,CASQMRGGAGQPQHF,TRBJ1-5,many,TRBV6-1,NA
TGTGCCAGTCGAAAGGGACGGGGTTTGGAGACCCAGTACTTC,CASRKGRGLETQYF,TRBJ2-5,many,TRBV19,NA
TGTGCCAGCAGCGTTAGCGGGAGTGCAGAGACCCAGTACTTC,CASSVSGSAETQYF,TRBJ2-5,many,TRBV9,TRBD2
TGTGCCAGCAGCCGTTTTACCGGGGAGCTGTTTTTT,CASSRFTGELFF,TRBJ2-2,NA,TRBV7-2,NA
TGCAGCGTCTCTTTTCTACAGAAGAACACTGAAGCTTTCTTT,CSVSFLQKNTEAFF,TRBJ1-1,NA,TRBV29-1,NA
TGTGCCAGCAGTTTCTCCGGGGGCAATCAGCCCCAGCATTTT,CASSFSGGNQPQHF,TRBJ1-5,many,TRBV12-3/TRBV12-4,NA
TGTGCCACCAGCCCGAGGGGACGGACGGCGCTTAACACCTTC,CATSPRGRTALNTF,TRBJ1-2,many,TRBV15,NA
TGCGCCAACCACGGGACCGAGCCCGGTGGAAACACCATATATTTT,CANHGTEPGGNTIYF,TRBJ1-3,NA,TRBV10-1,NA
TGCAGTGCGCCCCTCGACACCGGGGAGCTGTTTTTT,CSAPLDTGELFF,TRBJ2-2,NA,TRBV20-1,NA
TGTGCCAGCAGTTTTGAACAGGTTAGCAATCAGCCCCAGCATTTT,CASSFEQVSNQPQHF,TRBJ1-5,NA,TRBV28,NA
TGTGCCAGCAGGGGAGGGCGGAGTACTGAAGCTTTCTTT,CASRGGRSTEAFF,TRBJ1-1,many,TRBV12-3/TRBV12-4,NA
TGTGCCAGCGAGCCGGGACTCTCCTACGAGCAGTACTTC,CASEPGLSYEQYF,TRBJ2-7,NA,TRBV7-2,NA
TGCAGTGCTCCGACAGGGGCCTATGGCTACACCTTC,CSAPTGAYGYTF,TRBJ1-2,many,TRBV20-1,TRBD1
TGTGCCAGTAGGTTGAGGTCAGACACCGGGGAGCTGTTTTTT,CASRLRSDTGELFF,TRBJ2-2,few,TRBV19,NA
TGTGCCACCCAGAGGGGGATTGGCTACACCTTC,CATQRGIGYTF,TRBJ1-2,many,TRBV19,NA
TGTGCCAGCAGCTTCAACGGGCCCTCCTACGAGCAGTACTTC,CASSFNGPSYEQYF,TRBJ2-7,NA,TRBV12-3/TRBV12-4,NA
TGTGCCAGCAGCCCGGTTTCACTAAAAGAGACCCAGTACTTC,CASSPVSLKETQYF,TRBJ2-5,many,TRBV6-1,NA
TGCGCCAGCAGGACAAGAACAGGACTCGAGGATACGCAGTATTTT,CASRTRTGLEDTQYF,TRBJ2-3,few,TRBV5-1,NA
TGTGCCAGCAGCCAAGGTTCAGGGGGCGTCGGCACCATATATTTT,CASSQGSGGVGTIYF,TRBJ1-3,NA,TRBV3-1,TRBD1
TGTGCCAGCAGCCAAGGAGACGGGGGGCCGAACACTGAAGCTTTCTTT,CASSQGDGGPNTEAFF,TRBJ1-1,many,TRBV4-2,NA
TGTGCCAGCAGTCCCTACCCAGGGACGAACACCGGGGAGCTGTTTTTT,CASSPYPGTNTGELFF,TRBJ2-2,many,TRBV6-2/TRBV6-3,NA